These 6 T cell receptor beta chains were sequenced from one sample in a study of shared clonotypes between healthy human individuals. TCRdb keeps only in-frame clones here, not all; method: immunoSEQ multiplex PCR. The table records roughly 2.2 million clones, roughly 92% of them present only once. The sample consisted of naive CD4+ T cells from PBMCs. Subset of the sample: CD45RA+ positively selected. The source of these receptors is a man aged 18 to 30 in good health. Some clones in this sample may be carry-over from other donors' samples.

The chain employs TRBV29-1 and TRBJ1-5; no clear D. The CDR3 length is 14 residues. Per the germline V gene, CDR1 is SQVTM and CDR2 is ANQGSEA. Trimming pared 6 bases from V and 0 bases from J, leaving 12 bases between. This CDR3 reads CSVADGNSNQPQHF. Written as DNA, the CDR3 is TGCAGCGTCGCCGACGGGAATAGCAATCAGCCCCAGCATTTT.

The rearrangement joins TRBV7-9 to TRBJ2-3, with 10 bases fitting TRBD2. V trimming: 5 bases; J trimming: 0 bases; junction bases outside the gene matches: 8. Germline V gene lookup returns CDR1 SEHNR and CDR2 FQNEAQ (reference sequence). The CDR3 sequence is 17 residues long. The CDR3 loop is CASSPSKTSGSTDTQYF. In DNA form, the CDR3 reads TGTGCCAGCAGCCCTTCCAAGACTAGCGGGAGCACAGATACGCAGTATTTT.

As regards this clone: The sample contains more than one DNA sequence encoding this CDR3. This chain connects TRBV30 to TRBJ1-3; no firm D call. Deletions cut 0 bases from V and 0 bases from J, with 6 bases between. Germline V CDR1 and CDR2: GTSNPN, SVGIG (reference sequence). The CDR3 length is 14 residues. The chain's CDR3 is CAWSVWDSGNTIYF. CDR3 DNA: TGTGCCTGGAGTGTTTGGGACTCTGGAAACACCATATATTTT.

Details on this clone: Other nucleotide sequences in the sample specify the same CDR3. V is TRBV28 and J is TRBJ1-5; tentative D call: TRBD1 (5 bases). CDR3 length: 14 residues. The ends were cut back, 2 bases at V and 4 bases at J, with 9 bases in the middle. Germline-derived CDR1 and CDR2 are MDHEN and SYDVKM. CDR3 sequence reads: CASSLGGSNQPQHF. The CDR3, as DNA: TGTGCCAGCAGTTTAGGGGGATCTAATCAGCCCCAGCATTTT.

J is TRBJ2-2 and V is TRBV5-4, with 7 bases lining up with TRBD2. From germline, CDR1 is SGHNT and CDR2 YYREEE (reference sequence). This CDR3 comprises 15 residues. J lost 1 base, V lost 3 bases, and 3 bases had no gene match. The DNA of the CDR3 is TGTGCCAGCAGCTCCCAGCGGGAGAACACCGGGGAGCTGTTTTTT. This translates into CASSSQRENTGELFF. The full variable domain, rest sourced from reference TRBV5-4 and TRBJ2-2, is ETGVTQSPTHLIKTRGQQVTLRCSSQSGHNTVSWYQQALGQGPQFIFQYYREEENGRGNFPPRFSGLQFPNYSSELNVNALELDDSALYLCASSSQRENTGELFFGEGSRLTVL.

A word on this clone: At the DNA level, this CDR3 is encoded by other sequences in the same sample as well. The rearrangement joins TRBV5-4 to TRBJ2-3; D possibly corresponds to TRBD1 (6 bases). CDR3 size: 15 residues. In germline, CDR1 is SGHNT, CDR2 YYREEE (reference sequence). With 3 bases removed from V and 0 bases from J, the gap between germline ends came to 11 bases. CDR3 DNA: TGTGCCAGCAGCTCGCGGACAGCAAGCACAGATACGCAGTATTTT. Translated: CASSSRTASTDTQYF.